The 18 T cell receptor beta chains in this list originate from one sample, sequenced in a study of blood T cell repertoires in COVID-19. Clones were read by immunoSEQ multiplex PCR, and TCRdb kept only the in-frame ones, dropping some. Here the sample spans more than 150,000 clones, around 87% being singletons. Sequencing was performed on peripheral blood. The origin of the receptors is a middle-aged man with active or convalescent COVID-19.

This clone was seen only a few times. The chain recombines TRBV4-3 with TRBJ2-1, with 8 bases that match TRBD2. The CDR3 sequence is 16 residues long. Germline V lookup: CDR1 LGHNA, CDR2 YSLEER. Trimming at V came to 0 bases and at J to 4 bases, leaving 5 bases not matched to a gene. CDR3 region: CASSQEVGGAYNEQFF. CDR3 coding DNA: TGCGCCAGCAGCCAAGAGGTCGGGGGGGCATACAATGAGCAGTTCTTC.

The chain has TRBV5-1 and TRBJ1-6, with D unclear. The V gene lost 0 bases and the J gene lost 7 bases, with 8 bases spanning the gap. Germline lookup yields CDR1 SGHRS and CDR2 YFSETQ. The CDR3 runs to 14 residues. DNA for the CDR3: TGCGCCAGCAGCTTGGACACACCGAATTCACCCCTCCACTTT. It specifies CASSLDTPNSPLHF.

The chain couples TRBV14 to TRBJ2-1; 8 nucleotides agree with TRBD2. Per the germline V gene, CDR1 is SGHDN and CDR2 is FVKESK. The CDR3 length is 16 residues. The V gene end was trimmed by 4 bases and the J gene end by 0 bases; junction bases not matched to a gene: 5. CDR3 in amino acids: CASSLSGASSYNEQFF. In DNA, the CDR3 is TGTGCCAGCAGCCTTAGCGGGGCAAGCTCCTACAATGAGCAGTTCTTC.

The CDR3 DNA reads TGTGCCAGCAGTCTTCGGTTCGGCTACACCTTC. It yields the protein CASSLRFGYTF. The chain joins TRBV28 to TRBJ1-2; D uncertain. Germline loops: CDR1 MDHEN, CDR2 SYDVKM. Trimming left V 5 bases short and J 8 bases short, with 9 bases between. The CDR3 runs to 11 residues.

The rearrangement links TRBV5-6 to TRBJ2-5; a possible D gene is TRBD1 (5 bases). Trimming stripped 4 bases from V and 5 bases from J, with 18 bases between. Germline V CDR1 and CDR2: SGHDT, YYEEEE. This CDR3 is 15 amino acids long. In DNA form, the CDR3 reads TGTGCCAGCAGCGCAAAAAGAGCAGGGTTGGAGACCCAGTACTTC. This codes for CASSAKRAGLETQYF. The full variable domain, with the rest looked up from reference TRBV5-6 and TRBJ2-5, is DAGVTQSPTHLIKTRGQQVTLRCSPKSGHDTVSWYQQALGQGPQFIFQYYEEEERQRGNFPDRFSGHQFPNYSSELNVNALLLGDSALYLCASSAKRAGLETQYFGPGTRLLVL.

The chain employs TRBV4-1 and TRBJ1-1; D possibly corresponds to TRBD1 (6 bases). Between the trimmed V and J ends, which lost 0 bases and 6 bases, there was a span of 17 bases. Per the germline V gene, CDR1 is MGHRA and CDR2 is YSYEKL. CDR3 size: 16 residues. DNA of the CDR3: TGCGCCAGCAGCCAAGATAACGGCAGGGGAAGGGCTGAAGCTTTCTTT. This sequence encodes CASSQDNGRGRAEAFF.

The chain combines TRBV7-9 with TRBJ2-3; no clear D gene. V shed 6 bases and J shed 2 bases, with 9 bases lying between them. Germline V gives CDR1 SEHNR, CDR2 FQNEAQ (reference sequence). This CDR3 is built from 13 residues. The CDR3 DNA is TGTGCCAGCAGTTACGGTCCCACAGATACGCAGTATTTT. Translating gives CASSYGPTDTQYF.

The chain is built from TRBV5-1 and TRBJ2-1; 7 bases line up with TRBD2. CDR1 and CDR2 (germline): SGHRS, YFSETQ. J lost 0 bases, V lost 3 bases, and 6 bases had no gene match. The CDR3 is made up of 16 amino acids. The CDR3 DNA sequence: TGCGCCAGCAGCTCTCGGGGGGTTAGCTCCTACAATGAGCAGTTCTTC. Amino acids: CASSSRGVSSYNEQFF.

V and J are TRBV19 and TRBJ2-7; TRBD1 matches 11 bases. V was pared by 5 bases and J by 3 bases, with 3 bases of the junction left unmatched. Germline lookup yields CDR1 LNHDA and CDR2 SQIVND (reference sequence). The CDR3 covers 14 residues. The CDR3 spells CASSSDRGHYEQYF. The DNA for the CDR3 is TGTGCCAGTAGTTCGGACAGGGGGCACTACGAGCAGTACTTC. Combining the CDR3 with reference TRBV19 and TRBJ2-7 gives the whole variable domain DGGITQSPKYLFRKEGQNVTLSCEQNLNHDAMYWYRQDPGQGLRLIYYSQIVNDFQKGDIAEGYSVSREKKESFPLTVTSAQKNPTAFYLCASSSDRGHYEQYFGPGTRLTVT.

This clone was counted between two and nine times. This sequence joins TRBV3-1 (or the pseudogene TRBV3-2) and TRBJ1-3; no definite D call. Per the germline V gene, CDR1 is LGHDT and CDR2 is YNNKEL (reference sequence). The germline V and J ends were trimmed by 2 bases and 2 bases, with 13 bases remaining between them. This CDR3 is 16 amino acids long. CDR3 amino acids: CASSQIAGTTGNTIYF. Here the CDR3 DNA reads TGTGCCAGCAGCCAAATAGCCGGAACAACTGGAAACACCATATATTTT.

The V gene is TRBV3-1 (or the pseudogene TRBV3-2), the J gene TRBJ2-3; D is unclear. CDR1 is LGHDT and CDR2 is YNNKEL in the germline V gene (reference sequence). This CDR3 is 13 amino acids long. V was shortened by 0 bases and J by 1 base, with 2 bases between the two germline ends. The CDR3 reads CASSQDGTDTQYF. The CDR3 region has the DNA TGTGCCAGCAGCCAAGACGGCACAGATACGCAGTATTTT.

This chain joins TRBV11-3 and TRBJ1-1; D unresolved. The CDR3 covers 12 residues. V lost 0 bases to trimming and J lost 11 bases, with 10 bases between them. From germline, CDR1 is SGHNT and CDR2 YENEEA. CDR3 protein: CASSLDRTSAFF. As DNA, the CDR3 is TGTGCCAGCAGCTTAGATCGGACTTCGGCTTTCTTT.

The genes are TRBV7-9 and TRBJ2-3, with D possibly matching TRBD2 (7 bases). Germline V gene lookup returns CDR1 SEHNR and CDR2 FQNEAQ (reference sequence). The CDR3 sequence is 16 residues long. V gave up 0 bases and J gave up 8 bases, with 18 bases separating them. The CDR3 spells CASSLAGGGAGGTQYF. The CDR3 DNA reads TGTGCCAGCAGCTTAGCTGGCGGGGGCGCCGGAGGTACGCAGTATTTT.

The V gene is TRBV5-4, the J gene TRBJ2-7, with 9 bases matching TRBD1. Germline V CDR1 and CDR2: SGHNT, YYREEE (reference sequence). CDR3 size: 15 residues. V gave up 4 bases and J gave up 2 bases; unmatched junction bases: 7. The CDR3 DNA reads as TGTGCCAGCAGCGGGGGACAGGGAATCCCCTACGAGCAGTACTTC. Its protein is CASSGGQGIPYEQYF.

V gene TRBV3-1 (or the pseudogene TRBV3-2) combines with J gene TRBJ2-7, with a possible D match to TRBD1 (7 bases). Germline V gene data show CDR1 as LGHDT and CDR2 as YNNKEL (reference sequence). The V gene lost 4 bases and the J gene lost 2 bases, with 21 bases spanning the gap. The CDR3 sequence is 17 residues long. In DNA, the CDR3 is TGTGCCAGCAGCCTCGCGACAGGGAAAACGGGGGCCTACGAGCAGTACTTC. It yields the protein CASSLATGKTGAYEQYF.

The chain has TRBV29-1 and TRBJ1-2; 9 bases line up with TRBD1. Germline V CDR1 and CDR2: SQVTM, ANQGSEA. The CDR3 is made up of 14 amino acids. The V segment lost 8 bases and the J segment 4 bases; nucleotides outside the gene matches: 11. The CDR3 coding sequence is TGCAGCCCCCGCACAGGGGGCGCGGTCTATGGCTACACCTTC. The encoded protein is CSPRTGGAVYGYTF.

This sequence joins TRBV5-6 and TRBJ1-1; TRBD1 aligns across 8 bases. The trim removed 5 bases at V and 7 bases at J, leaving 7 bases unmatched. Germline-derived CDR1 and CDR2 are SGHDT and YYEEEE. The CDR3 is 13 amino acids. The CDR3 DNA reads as TGTGCCAGCAGTCCGACAGGGACAGGTGAAGCTTTCTTT. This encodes CASSPTGTGEAFF. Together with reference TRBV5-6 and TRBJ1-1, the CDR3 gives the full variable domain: DAGVTQSPTHLIKTRGQQVTLRCSPKSGHDTVSWYQQALGQGPQFIFQYYEEEERQRGNFPDRFSGHQFPNYSSELNVNALLLGDSALYLCASSPTGTGEAFFGQGTRLTVV.

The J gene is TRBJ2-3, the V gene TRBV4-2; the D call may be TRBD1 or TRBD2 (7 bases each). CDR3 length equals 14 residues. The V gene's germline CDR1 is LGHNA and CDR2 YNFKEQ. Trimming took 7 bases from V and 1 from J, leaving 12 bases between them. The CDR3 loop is CASTRGGGTDTQYF. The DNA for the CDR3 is TGTGCCAGCACCAGGGGGGGAGGCACAGATACGCAGTATTTT.